Listed below are T cell receptor beta chains from one sample, sequenced in a study of blood T cell repertoires in COVID-19. TCRdb's copy holds only in-frame clones and misses some; the assay was immunoSEQ multiplex PCR. The sample carries around 78,000 clones, 88% recorded once. Sequencing was performed on peripheral blood. The receptors derive from a human donor in a cohort sampled during active COVID-19. CDR3s include the opening cysteine and the closing phenylalanine or tryptophan. Each record gives: CDR3 protein, J gene, D gene, V gene. The D gene is left open where the match is weak.

CDR3: CASAGGLMNTEAFF; J: TRBJ1-1; D: .; V: TRBV7-9
CDR3: CASNEAGPRETQYF; J: TRBJ2-5; D: .; V: TRBV19
CDR3: CASSPYSSGISTDTQYF; J: TRBJ2-3; D: TRBD2; V: TRBV3-1/TRBV3-2
CDR3: CASSFGVGAGELFF; J: TRBJ2-2; D: .; V: TRBV7-2
CDR3: CASSLSGQVSGELFF; J: TRBJ2-2; D: TRBD1; V: TRBV7-2
CDR3: CASSEVGVGETQYF; J: TRBJ2-5; D: .; V: TRBV6-1
CDR3: CAWTPRGNGELFF; J: TRBJ2-2; D: .; V: TRBV30
CDR3: CASSPGTEGTTDTQYF; J: TRBJ2-3; D: .; V: TRBV18
CDR3: CASSIQAFYEQYF; J: TRBJ2-7; D: .; V: TRBV19
CDR3: CASSLGGTALYEQYF; J: TRBJ2-7; D: TRBD1; V: TRBV5-1
CDR3: CASKKAGGSDEQFF; J: TRBJ2-1; D: TRBD2; V: TRBV9
CDR3: CASSSRKGAGGNTGELFF; J: TRBJ2-2; D: TRBD2; V: TRBV7-2
CDR3: CASTFGGSGRGSDTQYF; J: TRBJ2-3; D: TRBD2; V: TRBV3-1/TRBV3-2
CDR3: CSVGGGGSTDTQYF; J: TRBJ2-3; D: .; V: TRBV29-1
CDR3: CASLEGNTDTQYF; J: TRBJ2-3; D: .; V: TRBV2
CDR3: CASNPEGGTDTQYF; J: TRBJ2-3; D: .; V: TRBV6-2/TRBV6-3
CDR3: CASSLGQGRDTQYF; J: TRBJ2-3; D: TRBD1; V: TRBV7-3
CDR3: CATRAGEYSTDTQYF; J: TRBJ2-3; D: .; V: TRBV24-1